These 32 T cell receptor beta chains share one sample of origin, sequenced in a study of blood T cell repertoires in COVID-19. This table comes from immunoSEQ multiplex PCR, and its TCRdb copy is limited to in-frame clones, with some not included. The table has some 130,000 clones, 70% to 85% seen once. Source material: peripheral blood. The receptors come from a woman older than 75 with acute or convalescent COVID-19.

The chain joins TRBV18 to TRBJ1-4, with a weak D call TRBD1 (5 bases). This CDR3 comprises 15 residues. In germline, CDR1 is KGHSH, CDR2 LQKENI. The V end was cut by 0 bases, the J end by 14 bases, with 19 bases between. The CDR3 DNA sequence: TGTGCCAGCTCACCACCGAGTGAGTCGGGGGTTCGGCTGTTTTTT. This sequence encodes CASSPPSESGVRLFF.

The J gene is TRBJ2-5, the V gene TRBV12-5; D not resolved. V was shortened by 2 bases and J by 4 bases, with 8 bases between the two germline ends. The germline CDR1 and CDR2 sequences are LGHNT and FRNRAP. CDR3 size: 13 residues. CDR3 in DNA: TGTGCTAGTGGTTTGACCGGTGGAGAGACCCAGTACTTC. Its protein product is CASGLTGGETQYF.

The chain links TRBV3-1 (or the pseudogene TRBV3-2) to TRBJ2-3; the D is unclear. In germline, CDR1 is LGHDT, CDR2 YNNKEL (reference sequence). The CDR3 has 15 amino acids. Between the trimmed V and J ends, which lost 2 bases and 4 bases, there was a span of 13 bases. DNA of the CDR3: TGTGCCAGCAGCCAACTCCGGAGTTCCCCAGATACGCAGTATTTT. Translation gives CASSQLRSSPDTQYF.

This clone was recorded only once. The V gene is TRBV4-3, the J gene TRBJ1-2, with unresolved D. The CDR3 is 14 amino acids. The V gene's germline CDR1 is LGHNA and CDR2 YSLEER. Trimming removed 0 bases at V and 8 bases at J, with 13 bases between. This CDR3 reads CASSQDGRSGGYTF. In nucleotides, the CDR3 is TGCGCCAGCAGCCAAGATGGCAGATCCGGGGGCTACACCTTC.

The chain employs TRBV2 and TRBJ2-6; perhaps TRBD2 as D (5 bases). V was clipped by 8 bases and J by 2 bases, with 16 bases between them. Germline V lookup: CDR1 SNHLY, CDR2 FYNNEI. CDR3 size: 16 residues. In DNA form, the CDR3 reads TGTGCCAGCGAGAGTCCCCGGGGTGCTGGGGCCAACGTCCTGACTTTC. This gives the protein CASESPRGAGANVLTF.

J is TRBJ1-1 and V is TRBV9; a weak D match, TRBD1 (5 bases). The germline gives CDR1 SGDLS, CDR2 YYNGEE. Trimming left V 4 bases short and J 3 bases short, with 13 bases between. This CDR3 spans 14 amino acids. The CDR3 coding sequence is TGTGCCAGCAGCCCCCGTGGGGGGTACACTGAAGCTTTCTTT. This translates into CASSPRGGYTEAFF.

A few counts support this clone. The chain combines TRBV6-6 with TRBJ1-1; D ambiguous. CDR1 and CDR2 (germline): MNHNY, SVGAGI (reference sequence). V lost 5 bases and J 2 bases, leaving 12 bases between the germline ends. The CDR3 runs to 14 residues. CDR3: CASSTLGSNTEAFF. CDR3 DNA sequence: TGTGCCAGCAGTACCCTGGGGAGTAACACTGAAGCTTTCTTT.

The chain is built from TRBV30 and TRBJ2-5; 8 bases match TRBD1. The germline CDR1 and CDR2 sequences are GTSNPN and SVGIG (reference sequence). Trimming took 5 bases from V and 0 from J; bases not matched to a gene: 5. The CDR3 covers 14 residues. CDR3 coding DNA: TGTGCCTGGGACAGGGGCGGGTACCAAGAGACCCAGTACTTC. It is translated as CAWDRGGYQETQYF.

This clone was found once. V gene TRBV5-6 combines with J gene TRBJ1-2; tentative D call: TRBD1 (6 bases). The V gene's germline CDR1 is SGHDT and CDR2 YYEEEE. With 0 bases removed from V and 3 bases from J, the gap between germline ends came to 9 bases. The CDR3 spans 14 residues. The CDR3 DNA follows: TGTGCCAGCAGCTTGGGTGGACAGTACTATGGCTACACCTTC. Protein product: CASSLGGQYYGYTF.

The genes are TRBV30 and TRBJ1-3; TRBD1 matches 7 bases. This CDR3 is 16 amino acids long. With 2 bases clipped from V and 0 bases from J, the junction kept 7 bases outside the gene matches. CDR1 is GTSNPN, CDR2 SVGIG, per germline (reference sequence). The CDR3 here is CAWSTHRGYSGNTIYF. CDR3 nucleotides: TGTGCCTGGAGTACCCACAGGGGCTACTCTGGAAACACCATATATTTT.

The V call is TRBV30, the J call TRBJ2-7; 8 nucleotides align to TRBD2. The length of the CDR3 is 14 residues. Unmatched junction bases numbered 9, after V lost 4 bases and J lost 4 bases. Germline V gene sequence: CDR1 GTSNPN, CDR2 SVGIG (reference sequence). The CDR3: CAWIRGGSSYEQYF. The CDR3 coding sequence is TGTGCCTGGATCCGCGGGGGGTCCTCGTACGAGCAGTACTTC.

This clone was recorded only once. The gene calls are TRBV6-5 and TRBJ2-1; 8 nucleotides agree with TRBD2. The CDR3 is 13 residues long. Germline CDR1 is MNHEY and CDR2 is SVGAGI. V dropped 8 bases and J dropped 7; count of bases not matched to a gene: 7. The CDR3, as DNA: TGTGCCAGCTTTCGGGGGGGCCCGAATGAGCAGTTCTTC. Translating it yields CASFRGGPNEQFF.

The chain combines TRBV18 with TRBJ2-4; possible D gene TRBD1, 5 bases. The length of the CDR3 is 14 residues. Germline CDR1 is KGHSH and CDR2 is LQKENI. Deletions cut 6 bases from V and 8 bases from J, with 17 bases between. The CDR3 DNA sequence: TGTGCCAGCTCCCCGAGGACCGACAGACACATTCAGTACTTC. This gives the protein CASSPRTDRHIQYF.

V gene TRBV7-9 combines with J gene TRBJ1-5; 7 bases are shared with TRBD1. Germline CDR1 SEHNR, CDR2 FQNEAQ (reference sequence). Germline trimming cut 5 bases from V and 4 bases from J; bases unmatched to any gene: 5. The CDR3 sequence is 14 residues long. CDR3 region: CASSRGGQNQPQHF. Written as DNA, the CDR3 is TGTGCCAGCAGCCGAGGGGGCCAAAATCAGCCCCAGCATTTT.

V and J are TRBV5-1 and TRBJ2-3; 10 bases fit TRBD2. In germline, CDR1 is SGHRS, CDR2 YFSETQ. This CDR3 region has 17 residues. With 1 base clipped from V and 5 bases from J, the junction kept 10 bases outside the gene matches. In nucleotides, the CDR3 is TGCGCCAGCAGCTTGTCTTGGGCTAGCGGGAGAGGAGATACGCAGTATTTT. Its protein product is CASSLSWASGRGDTQYF.

In DNA form, the CDR3 reads TGCGCCAGCAGCGAAGCTTTCTCTTACAATGAGCAGTTCTTC. It yields the protein CASSEAFSYNEQFF. The chain has TRBV5-1 and TRBJ2-1; D is uncertain. CDR1 and CDR2 (germline): SGHRS, YFSETQ. This CDR3 spans 14 amino acids. Trimming left V 4 bases short and J 4 bases short, with 12 bases between.

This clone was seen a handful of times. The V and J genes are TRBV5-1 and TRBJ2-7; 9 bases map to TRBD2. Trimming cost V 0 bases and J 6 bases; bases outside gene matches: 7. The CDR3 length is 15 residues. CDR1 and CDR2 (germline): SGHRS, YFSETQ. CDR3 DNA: TGCGCCAGCAGCTTGGATGGGACTAGCTCCGGCGAGCAGTACTTC. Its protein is CASSLDGTSSGEQYF.

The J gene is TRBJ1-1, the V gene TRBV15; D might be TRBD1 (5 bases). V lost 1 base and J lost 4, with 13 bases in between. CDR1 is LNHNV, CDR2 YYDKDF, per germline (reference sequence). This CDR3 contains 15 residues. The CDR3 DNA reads TGTGCCACCAGCAGAGGAACCTCAAGGGGCACTGAAGCTTTCTTT. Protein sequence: CATSRGTSRGTEAFF. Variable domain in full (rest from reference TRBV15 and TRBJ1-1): DAMVIQNPRYQVTQFGKPVTLSCSQTLNHNVMYWYQQKSSQAPKLLFHYYDKDFNNEADTPDNFQSRRPNTSFCFLDIRSPGLGDTAMYLCATSRGTSRGTEAFFGQGTRLTVV.

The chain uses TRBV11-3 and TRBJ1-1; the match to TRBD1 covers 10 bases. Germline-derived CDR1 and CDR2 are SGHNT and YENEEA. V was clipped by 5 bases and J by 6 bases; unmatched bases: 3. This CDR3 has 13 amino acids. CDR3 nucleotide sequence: TGTGCCAGCAGCCGGGACAGGGGAGCTGAAGCTTTCTTT. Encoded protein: CASSRDRGAEAFF.

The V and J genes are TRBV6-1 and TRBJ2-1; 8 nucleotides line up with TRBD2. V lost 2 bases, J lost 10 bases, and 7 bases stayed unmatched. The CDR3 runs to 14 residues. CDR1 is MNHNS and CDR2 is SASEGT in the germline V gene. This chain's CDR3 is CASSERISSGEQFF. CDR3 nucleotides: TGTGCCAGCAGTGAACGAATTTCTAGCGGGGAGCAGTTCTTC.

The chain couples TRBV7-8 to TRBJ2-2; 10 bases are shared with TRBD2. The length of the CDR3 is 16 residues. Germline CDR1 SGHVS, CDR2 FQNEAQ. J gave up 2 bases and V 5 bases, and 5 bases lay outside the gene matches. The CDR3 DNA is TGTGCCAGCAGCGGGAGGACTAGCGGCAACACCGGGGAGCTGTTTTTT. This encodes CASSGRTSGNTGELFF.

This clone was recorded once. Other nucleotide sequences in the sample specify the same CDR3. CDR3 coding DNA: TGCAGCGTTGGTACAGGGGGAACTGAAGCTTTCTTT. Translated, it gives CSVGTGGTEAFF. The V and J genes are TRBV29-1 and TRBJ1-1, with TRBD1 matching 8 bases. The V segment lost 4 bases and the J segment 5 bases; nucleotides outside the gene matches: 3. The germline V gene has CDR1 SQVTM and CDR2 ANQGSEA. The CDR3 is 12 residues long.

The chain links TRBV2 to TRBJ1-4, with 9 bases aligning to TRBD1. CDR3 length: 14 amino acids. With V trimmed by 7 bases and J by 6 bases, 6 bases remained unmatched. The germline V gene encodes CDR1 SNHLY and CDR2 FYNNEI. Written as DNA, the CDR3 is TGTGCCAGCACGACCGGGACAGGGTATGAAAAACTGTTTTTT. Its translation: CASTTGTGYEKLFF.

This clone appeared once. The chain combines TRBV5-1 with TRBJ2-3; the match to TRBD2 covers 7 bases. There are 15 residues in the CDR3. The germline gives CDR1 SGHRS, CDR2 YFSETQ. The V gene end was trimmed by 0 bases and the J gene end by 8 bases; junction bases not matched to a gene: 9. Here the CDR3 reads CASSLGDSGEGTQYF. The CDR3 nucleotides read TGCGCCAGCAGCTTGGGGGACTCCGGGGAGGGTACGCAGTATTTT.

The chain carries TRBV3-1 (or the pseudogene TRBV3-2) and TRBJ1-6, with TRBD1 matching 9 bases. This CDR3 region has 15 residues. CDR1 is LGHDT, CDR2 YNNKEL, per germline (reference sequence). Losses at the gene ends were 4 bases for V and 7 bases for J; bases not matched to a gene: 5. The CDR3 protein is CASSRPGQGNSPLHF. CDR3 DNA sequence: TGTGCCAGCAGCCGCCCCGGACAGGGGAATTCACCCCTCCACTTT.

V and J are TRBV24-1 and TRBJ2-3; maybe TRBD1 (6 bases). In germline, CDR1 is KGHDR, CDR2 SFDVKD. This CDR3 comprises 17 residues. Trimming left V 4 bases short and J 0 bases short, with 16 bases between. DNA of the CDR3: TGTGCCACCAGTGACGGGACCAGGGGTTCTAGCACAGATACGCAGTATTTT. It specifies CATSDGTRGSSTDTQYF.

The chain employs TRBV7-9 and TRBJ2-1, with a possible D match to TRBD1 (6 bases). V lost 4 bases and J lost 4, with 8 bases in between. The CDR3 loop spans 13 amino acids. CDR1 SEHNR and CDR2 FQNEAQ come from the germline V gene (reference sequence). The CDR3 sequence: CASSWTEYNEQFF. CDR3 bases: TGTGCCAGCAGCTGGACAGAGTACAATGAGCAGTTCTTC.

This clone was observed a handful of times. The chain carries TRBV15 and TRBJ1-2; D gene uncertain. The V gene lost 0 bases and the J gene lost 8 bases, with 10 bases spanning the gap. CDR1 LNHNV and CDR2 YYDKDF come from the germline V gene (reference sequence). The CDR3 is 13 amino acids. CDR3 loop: CATSRDGLAGYTF. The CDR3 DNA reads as TGTGCCACCAGCAGAGATGGATTAGCGGGCTACACCTTC.

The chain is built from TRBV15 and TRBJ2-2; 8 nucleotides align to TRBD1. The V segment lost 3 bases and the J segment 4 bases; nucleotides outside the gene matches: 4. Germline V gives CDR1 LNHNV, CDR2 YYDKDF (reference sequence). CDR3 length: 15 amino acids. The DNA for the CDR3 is TGTGCCACCAGCAGCCTGGACAGGGTCACCGGGGAGCTGTTTTTT. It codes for CATSSLDRVTGELFF.

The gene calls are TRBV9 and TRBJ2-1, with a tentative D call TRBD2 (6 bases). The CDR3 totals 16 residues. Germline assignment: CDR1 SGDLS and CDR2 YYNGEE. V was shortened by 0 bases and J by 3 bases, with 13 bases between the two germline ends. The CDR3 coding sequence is TGTGCCAGCAGCGTAGACGGGACTCCATTCTACAATGAGCAGTTCTTC. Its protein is CASSVDGTPFYNEQFF.

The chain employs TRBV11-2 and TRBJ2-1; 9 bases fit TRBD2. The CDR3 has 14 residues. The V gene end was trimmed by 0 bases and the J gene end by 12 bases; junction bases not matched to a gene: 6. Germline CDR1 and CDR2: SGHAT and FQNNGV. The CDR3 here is CASSLDLREGRQFF. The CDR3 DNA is TGTGCCAGCAGCTTAGACTTGCGGGAGGGCCGGCAGTTCTTC.

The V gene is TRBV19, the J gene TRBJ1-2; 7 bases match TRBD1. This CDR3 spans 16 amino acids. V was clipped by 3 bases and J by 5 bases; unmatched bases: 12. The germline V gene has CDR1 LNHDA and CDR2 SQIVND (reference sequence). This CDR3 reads CASSIASPDRFYGYTF. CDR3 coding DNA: TGTGCCAGTAGTATCGCTAGTCCGGACAGGTTTTATGGCTACACCTTC. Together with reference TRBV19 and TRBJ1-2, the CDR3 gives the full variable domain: DGGITQSPKYLFRKEGQNVTLSCEQNLNHDAMYWYRQDPGQGLRLIYYSQIVNDFQKGDIAEGYSVSREKKESFPLTVTSAQKNPTAFYLCASSIASPDRFYGYTFGSGTRLTVV.